Here is one T cell receptor (beta chain) with its context. Its antigen remains unidentified. One base away there is no much larger clone; base qualities are not given. All of the isolated RNA was reverse transcribed with the High Capacity cDNA Reverse Transcription Kit, so expressed TCRB transcripts were sequenced. Deep immunoSEQ sequencing was applied to naive, central memory and regulatory T cell samples, giving an average of around 3.8 million total reads per sample. Sorted cells were lysed in RLT buffer and RNA was extracted with DNase-treated RNeasy Micro or Mini kits, depending on cell number. To prevent cross-contamination, each cell subset was processed individually, whereas patient and healthy donor samples were processed jointly. Using the immunoSEQ multiplex PCR, TCRB sequences were amplified from cDNA into 87-bp fragments spanning the CDR3 region. The amplicons were sequenced using the Illumina HiSeq platform. The study's own analysis went as follows. PCR bias was corrected computationally using synthetic template baselines, and reads within Hamming distance 2 were collapsed, with unmergeable singletons discarded. By aligning reads against IMGT, V, D and J genes, CDR3 length, and insertions or deletions at six rearrangement sites were assigned. Within each subset, clonotype counts were normalized to the number of sorted cells before true diversity and Gini coefficients were calculated with the tcR R package. The overlap coefficient, calculated on TCRB nucleotide sequences, was used to quantify repertoire sharing. Out-of-frame TCRB sequences from naive cells were analyzed as a proxy for the pre-selection repertoire. TCRdb provides this immuneACCESS table in a form limited to in-frame rearrangements. Some clones are lacking; in checked studies, under half of them reflect an unresolved V gene, and why the rest are absent is not known. The DNA gave D and trimming, while V, J and clone size come from that table. A total of roughly 260,000 clones appear in this sample, approximately 11% of them only once. The ten largest account for around 0.015% of the sample.

The sample comes from a study of beta chain features in type 1 diabetes listed by TCRdb under 2018. Regarding the complete study: Mean age, gender distribution, total cell number and subset yield were not different between patients and healthy donors. A total of roughly 100 million sorted cells were examined across all samples, and a strong correlation was observed between cell number per subset and RNA yield. The study compared the TCRB repertoires of sorted circulating CD4+ T cell subsets in recently diagnosed type 1 diabetes patients with those in matched healthy donors. Whereas all 30 or so donors provided naive and central memory subsets, regulatory and stem cell-like memory subsets were isolated from just 8 patients and about 8 healthy donors.

CDR1 SGHRS and CDR2 YFSETQ are derived from the germline V gene. V is pared back by 5 bases and J by 3 bases, with 11 bases lying between the germline termini. The CDR3 starts with the cysteine, ends with the phenylalanine, and has 13 residues. Kept here is only the CDR3 DNA, which spans 39 bases and is read in frame from base 1. From each donor, a single peripheral blood sample of about 116 mL on average was drawn into heparinised tubes. Using a panel that included CD45RO, CCR7, CD25, CD127, CD95 and CD27, naive, central memory, regulatory and stem cell-like memory CD4+ T cells were sorted on a BD FACSAria II. A purity above 98% was achieved for all sorted populations. Right away, PBMCs were isolated by Lymphoprep density gradient centrifugation and were stained directly, with no culture step. Samples were stained and sorted in pairs, with one healthy donor and one patient per experiment, so that batch effects were minimized.

The full study reports these points: Only small numbers of individuals were included in the HLA sub-analyses, which left unresolved whether HLA type had any influence on TCRB rearrangement. Type 1 diabetes patients showed a moderate but significant shortening of TCRB CDR3 length in all four CD4+ subsets. Sequencing cDNA rather than genomic DNA could over-represent highly expressing activated cells, although activation and CD3 levels did not differ between groups. Naive, central memory and regulatory TCRB repertoires appeared to be more similar among patients than among healthy donors. PCR may preferentially amplify shorter templates, but because patient and control samples were amplified and corrected together, any resulting skew would affect both groups equally. Fewer insertions and more nucleotide deletions at VDJ recombination sites were observed in patients with type 1 diabetes, implying thymic rearrangement abnormalities.

Sequenced sample: naive CD4+ T cells from blood. What the cell subset or site label conveys for this sample: true naive CD4+ T cells. The sequence was collected from a young man with type 1 diabetes. This chain is built from TRBV5-1 and TRBJ1-2, with the D gene call left open. The CDR3 amino acid sequence is: CASSFDGDYGYTF. The nucleotide sequence is TGCGCCAGCAGTTTTGACGGAGACTATGGCTACACCTTC.